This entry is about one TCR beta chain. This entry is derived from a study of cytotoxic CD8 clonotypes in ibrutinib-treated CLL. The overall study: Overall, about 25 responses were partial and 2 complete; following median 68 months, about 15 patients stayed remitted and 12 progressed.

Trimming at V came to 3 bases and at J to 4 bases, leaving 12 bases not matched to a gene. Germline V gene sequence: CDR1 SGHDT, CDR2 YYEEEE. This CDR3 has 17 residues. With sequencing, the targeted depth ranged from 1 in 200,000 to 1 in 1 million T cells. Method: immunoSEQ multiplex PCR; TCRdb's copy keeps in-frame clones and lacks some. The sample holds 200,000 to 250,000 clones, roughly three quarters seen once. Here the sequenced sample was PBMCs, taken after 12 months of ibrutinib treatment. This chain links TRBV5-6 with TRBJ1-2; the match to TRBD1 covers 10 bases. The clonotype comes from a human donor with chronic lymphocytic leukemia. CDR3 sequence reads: CASSSPGQGIRSYGYTF. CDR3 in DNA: TGTGCCAGCAGCTCTCCGGGACAGGGGATTCGGTCCTATGGCTACACCTTC.